The next 5 T cell receptor beta chains were all read from a single sample in a study of cytotoxic CD8 clonotypes in ibrutinib-treated CLL. The table came from immunoSEQ multiplex PCR; TCRdb's copy has only in-frame clones and leaves some out. Of over 200,000 clones listed, 60% to 80% are singletons. The source was PBMCs, collected after 12 months of ibrutinib treatment. The receptors come from a human donor with chronic lymphocytic leukemia.

The gene calls are TRBV19 and TRBJ2-1; D is undetermined. The germline gives CDR1 LNHDA, CDR2 SQIVND (reference sequence). The V end was cut by 3 bases, the J end by 0 bases, with 12 bases between. The length of the CDR3 is 16 residues. CDR3 nucleotide sequence: TGTGCCAGTAGTATGTTGGGTTATTCCTCCTACAATGAGCAGTTCTTC. Translating it yields CASSMLGYSSYNEQFF.

The rearrangement uses TRBV5-1 and TRBJ2-5; D might be TRBD2 (6 bases). The CDR3 length is 15 residues. V lost 7 bases to trimming and J lost 5 bases, with 21 bases between them. Germline CDR1 is SGHRS and CDR2 is YFSETQ. The CDR3 DNA reads as TGCGCCAGCTCTGGGACTGGAGGGGTGGTCGAGACCCAGTACTTC. This sequence encodes CASSGTGGVVETQYF.

The chain recombines TRBV9 with TRBJ2-2; D remains unclear. The CDR3 is 15 residues long. V was shortened by 3 bases and J by 5 bases, with 14 bases between the two germline ends. Germline values: CDR1 SGDLS, CDR2 YYNGEE. CDR3: CASSADTYGTGELFF. The CDR3 coding sequence is TGTGCCAGCAGCGCCGATACGTATGGGACCGGGGAGCTGTTTTTT.

This clone has just one count. The genes are TRBV7-9 and TRBJ1-1; 7 bases are shared with TRBD1. Trimming took 1 base from V and 11 from J; bases not matched to a gene: 7. The CDR3 extends over 13 amino acids. Germline CDR1 reads SEHNR; CDR2 reads FQNEAQ (reference sequence). The DNA of the CDR3 is TGTGCCAGCAGCTTAGAGGGGGCAGGGTTCGCTTTCTTT. Its translation: CASSLEGAGFAFF. The variable domain in full, with the rest retrieved from reference TRBV7-9 and TRBJ1-1, is DTGVSQNPRHKITKRGQNVTFRCDPISEHNRLYWYRQTLGQGPEFLTYFQNEAQLEKSRLLSDRFSAERPKGSFSTLEIQRTEQGDSAMYLCASSLEGAGFAFFGQGTRLTVV.

The chain carries TRBV28 and TRBJ2-7, with a possible D match to TRBD1 (5 bases). The CDR3 loop spans 13 amino acids. Germline V gene lookup returns CDR1 MDHEN and CDR2 SYDVKM. Trimming took off 8 bases at V and 2 bases at J, with 13 bases between the two ends. The CDR3 DNA reads as TGTGCCAGCGGGTCAGACAGTACCTACGAGCAGTACTTC. Protein product: CASGSDSTYEQYF.